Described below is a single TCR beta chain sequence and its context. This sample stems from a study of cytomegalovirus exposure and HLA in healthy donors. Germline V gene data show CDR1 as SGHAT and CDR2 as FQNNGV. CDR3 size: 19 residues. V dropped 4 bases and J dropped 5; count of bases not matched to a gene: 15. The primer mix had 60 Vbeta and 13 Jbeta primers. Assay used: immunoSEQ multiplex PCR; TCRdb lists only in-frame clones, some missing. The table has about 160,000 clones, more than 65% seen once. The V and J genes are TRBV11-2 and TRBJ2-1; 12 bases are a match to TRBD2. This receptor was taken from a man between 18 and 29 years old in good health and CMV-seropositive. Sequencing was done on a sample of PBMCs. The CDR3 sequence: CASSSPTSGSRTGNNEQFF. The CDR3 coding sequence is TGTGCCAGCAGCTCCCCGACTAGCGGGAGTAGGACCGGGAACAATGAGCAGTTCTTC.